This is a list of T cell receptor beta chains from one sample in a study of blood T cell repertoires in COVID-19. Assay: immunoSEQ multiplex PCR; the TCRdb copy retains only in-frame clones and omits some. The sample has over 100,000 clones, around 86% seen once. Source material: peripheral blood. The receptors shown here come from a man aged 35-49 years with acute or convalescent COVID-19. The CDR3 runs from the conserved cysteine through the conserved F or W. Each record gives: D gene, J gene, V gene, clone size, CDR3 protein, CDR3 DNA. The D gene is left open where the match is weak. Size tells how often a clone was seen (once, few, many) or the class of an expanded clone, and some rows leave it out.

D: TRBD1; J: TRBJ1-6; V: TRBV3-1/TRBV3-2; size: .; CDR3: CASSRQGGDSPLHF; DNA: TGTGCCAGCAGCCGACAGGGAGGTGATTCACCCCTCCACTTT
D: TRBD1; J: TRBJ2-5; V: TRBV3-1/TRBV3-2; size: once; CDR3: CASSHKTGGGETQYF; DNA: TGTGCCAGCAGCCACAAGACAGGGGGCGGGGAGACCCAGTACTTC
D: TRBD1; J: TRBJ2-5; V: TRBV5-5; size: .; CDR3: CASSFGAGGRETQYF; DNA: TGTGCCAGCAGCTTTGGGGCAGGGGGCCGAGAGACCCAGTACTTC
D: .; J: TRBJ1-1; V: TRBV27; size: once; CDR3: CASSLGSRGMTEAFF; DNA: TGTGCCAGCAGTTTAGGTTCACGGGGGATGACTGAAGCTTTCTTT
D: .; J: TRBJ1-5; V: TRBV6-6; size: .; CDR3: CASAILRQHSNQPQHF; DNA: TGTGCCAGCGCCATCCTTAGACAACATAGCAATCAGCCCCAGCATTTT
D: TRBD1; J: TRBJ1-1; V: TRBV10-3; size: .; CDR3: CAISTTGGSGKDTEAFF; DNA: TGTGCCATCAGTACTACAGGGGGCTCTGGAAAGGACACTGAAGCTTTCTTT
D: .; J: TRBJ1-4; V: TRBV9; size: .; CDR3: CASSRVGEKLFF; DNA: TGTGCCAGCAGTCGGGTTGGGGAAAAACTGTTTTTT
D: TRBD2; J: TRBJ2-1; V: TRBV5-5; size: .; CDR3: CASSWTSGGAYNEQFF; DNA: TGTGCCAGCAGTTGGACTAGCGGGGGGGCATACAATGAGCAGTTCTTC
D: TRBD2; J: TRBJ2-1; V: TRBV5-1; size: .; CDR3: CASSGGGLAGITYWDEQFF; DNA: TGCGCCAGCAGCGGGGGAGGACTAGCGGGTATCACTTATTGGGATGAGCAGTTCTTC
D: .; J: TRBJ2-5; V: TRBV6-1; size: .; CDR3: CASSGPVGGRGETQYF; DNA: TGTGCCAGCAGTGGCCCCGTTGGGGGACGGGGGGAGACCCAGTACTTC
D: .; J: TRBJ1-1; V: TRBV19; size: .; CDR3: CASSIPRSRVNTEAFF; DNA: TGTGCCAGTAGTATACCCCGGTCCAGGGTCAACACTGAAGCTTTCTTT
D: TRBD1; J: TRBJ2-2; V: TRBV18; size: .; CDR3: CASSAGTGIRNTGELFF; DNA: TGTGCCAGCTCAGCCGGGACAGGGATAAGGAACACCGGGGAGCTGTTTTTT
D: .; J: TRBJ2-7; V: TRBV6-2/TRBV6-3; size: .; CDR3: CASSRLGSMFSYEQYF; DNA: TGTGCCAGCAGTAGGCTAGGCAGCATGTTTTCCTACGAGCAGTACTTC
D: TRBD1; J: TRBJ1-2; V: TRBV15; size: .; CDR3: CATSRGQGAGYGYTF; DNA: TGTGCCACCAGCAGAGGACAGGGGGCTGGATATGGCTACACCTTC
D: .; J: TRBJ2-7; V: TRBV29-1; size: .; CDR3: CSVDVAGNVYEQYF; DNA: TGCAGCGTTGATGTCGCGGGGAACGTCTACGAGCAGTACTTC
D: .; J: TRBJ2-2; V: TRBV2; size: .; CDR3: CASGAISNTGELFF; DNA: TGTGCCAGCGGAGCGATATCGAACACCGGGGAGCTGTTTTTT
D: .; J: TRBJ1-6; V: TRBV11-3; size: many; CDR3: CASSLKSSGSPLHF; DNA: TGTGCCAGCAGCTTAAAGTCCTCCGGTTCACCCCTCCACTTT
D: .; J: TRBJ2-7; V: TRBV19; size: .; CDR3: CASTDGSYEQYF; DNA: TGTGCCAGTACAGACGGGAGCTACGAGCAGTACTTC
D: .; J: TRBJ1-1; V: TRBV18; size: once; CDR3: CASSLQVYTEAFF; DNA: TGTGCCAGCTCATTACAGGTTTACACTGAAGCTTTCTTT
D: .; J: TRBJ1-1; V: TRBV10-2; size: .; CDR3: CASSEDPGREAFF; DNA: TGCGCCAGCAGTGAGGACCCGGGACGGGAGGCTTTCTTT
D: .; J: TRBJ1-2; V: TRBV5-4; size: .; CDR3: CASSPGGLNYGYTF; DNA: TGTGCCAGCAGCCCGGGAGGTTTAAACTATGGCTACACCTTC
D: TRBD2; J: TRBJ2-7; V: TRBV4-1; size: once; CDR3: CASSEAGGLFEQYF; DNA: TGCGCCAGCAGTGAAGCGGGGGGGCTTTTCGAGCAGTACTTC
D: .; J: TRBJ1-6; V: TRBV18; size: .; CDR3: CASSPRQVHNSPLHF; DNA: TGTGCCAGCTCACCGCGACAGGTCCATAATTCACCCCTCCACTTT
D: .; J: TRBJ1-6; V: TRBV5-1; size: .; CDR3: CASSAGGSNSPLHF; DNA: TGCGCCAGCAGCGCGGGAGGTAGCAATTCACCCCTCCACTTT
D: TRBD1; J: TRBJ1-1; V: TRBV5-1; size: .; CDR3: CASSEYLQGAGTEAFF; DNA: TGCGCCAGCAGCGAATATCTACAGGGGGCTGGCACTGAAGCTTTCTTT
D: .; J: TRBJ2-4; V: TRBV11-3; size: .; CDR3: CASSLGGPGPAKNIQYF; DNA: TGTGCCAGCAGCTTAGGAGGTCCAGGGCCGGCCAAAAACATTCAGTACTTC
D: .; J: TRBJ1-5; V: TRBV9; size: once; CDR3: CASSVGGAWNQPQHF; DNA: TGTGCCAGCAGCGTAGGCGGGGCCTGGAATCAGCCCCAGCATTTT
D: .; J: TRBJ2-1; V: TRBV25-1; size: .; CDR3: CASSAPRLVPTNEQFF; DNA: TGTGCCAGCAGCGCCCCCCGGCTAGTACCCACGAATGAGCAGTTCTTC
D: .; J: TRBJ1-4; V: TRBV29-1; size: few; CDR3: CSVEVGATNEKLFF; DNA: TGCAGCGTTGAAGTGGGGGCGACTAATGAAAAACTGTTTTTT
D: TRBD2; J: TRBJ2-1; V: TRBV7-2; size: .; CDR3: CASSLKPPMGTSGSYEQFF; DNA: TGTGCCAGCAGCTTAAAACCCCCTATGGGGACTAGCGGGAGTTATGAGCAGTTCTTC
D: TRBD2; J: TRBJ2-5; V: TRBV11-2; size: .; CDR3: CASSRGVQETQYF; DNA: TGTGCCAGCAGCCGGGGGGTCCAAGAGACCCAGTACTTC
D: .; J: TRBJ1-6; V: TRBV30; size: .; CDR3: CAWSVRAGVNSPLHF; DNA: TGTGCCTGGAGTGTACGGGCCGGGGTCAATTCACCCCTCCACTTT
D: TRBD2; J: TRBJ2-1; V: TRBV18; size: .; CDR3: CASSPPIGGGIPQFF; DNA: TGTGCCAGCTCACCACCGATCGGGGGGGGGATCCCGCAGTTCTTC
D: TRBD1; J: TRBJ2-5; V: TRBV30; size: .; CDR3: CAWSVNRGLRETQYF; DNA: TGTGCCTGGAGTGTAAACAGGGGGCTTCGGGAGACCCAGTACTTC
D: TRBD1; J: TRBJ1-6; V: TRBV12-5; size: .; CDR3: CASSKGQENSPLHF; DNA: TGTGCTAGCTCTAAAGGACAGGAGAATTCACCCCTCCACTTT
D: .; J: TRBJ1-6; V: TRBV5-4; size: .; CDR3: CASSHRQSSYNSPLHF; DNA: TGTGCCAGCAGCCACAGACAGAGCTCCTATAATTCACCCCTCCACTTT
D: TRBD2; J: TRBJ2-4; V: TRBV7-8; size: .; CDR3: CASSVSGGAGKENIQYF; DNA: TGTGCCAGCAGCGTTAGCGGGGGGGCGGGAAAGGAAAACATTCAGTACTTC
D: TRBD1; J: TRBJ1-1; V: TRBV2; size: .; CDR3: CASGGQGVGTEAFF; DNA: TGTGCCAGCGGGGGACAGGGGGTAGGCACTGAAGCTTTCTTT
D: TRBD1; J: TRBJ2-2; V: TRBV6-1; size: .; CDR3: CASSVNRGLNTGELFF; DNA: TGTGCCAGCAGTGTGAACAGGGGGCTTAACACCGGGGAGCTGTTTTTT
D: TRBD1; J: TRBJ1-2; V: TRBV5-1; size: .; CDR3: CASSLDRDYGYTF; DNA: TGCGCCAGCAGCCTGGACAGGGACTATGGCTACACCTTC
D: TRBD1; J: TRBJ1-4; V: TRBV10-3; size: .; CDR3: CAISRGQGHEKLFF; DNA: TGTGCCATCAGCCGGGGACAGGGGCATGAAAAACTGTTTTTT
D: .; J: TRBJ1-5; V: TRBV19; size: .; CDR3: CAGSIRRDQPQHF; DNA: TGTGCCGGTAGTATCAGGAGGGATCAGCCCCAGCATTTT
D: .; J: TRBJ2-1; V: TRBV10-3; size: .; CDR3: CATRTEEIDNEQFF; DNA: TGTGCCACCCGGACGGAGGAGATTGACAATGAGCAGTTCTTC
D: .; J: TRBJ2-4; V: TRBV6-2/TRBV6-3; size: once; CDR3: CASSYSSLAKNIQYF; DNA: TGTGCCAGCAGTTACTCGTCTCTAGCCAAAAACATTCAGTACTTC
D: .; J: TRBJ1-2; V: TRBV6-5; size: .; CDR3: CASSPGINYGYTF; DNA: TGTGCCAGCAGTCCAGGCATCAACTATGGCTACACCTTC
D: .; J: TRBJ1-6; V: TRBV30; size: .; CDR3: CAWRAGWLSYNSPLHF; DNA: TGTGCCTGGAGAGCAGGCTGGCTCTCCTATAATTCACCCCTCCACTTT
D: TRBD2; J: TRBJ2-1; V: TRBV10-2; size: .; CDR3: CAIRLAGEPEQFF; DNA: TGCGCCATCCGACTAGCGGGAGAACCTGAGCAGTTCTTC
D: .; J: TRBJ1-2; V: TRBV5-8; size: .; CDR3: CASSLEPHSGRVNGYTF; DNA: TGTGCCAGCAGCTTGGAGCCCCACTCCGGCAGGGTGAATGGCTACACCTTC
D: .; J: TRBJ2-7; V: TRBV3-1/TRBV3-2; size: .; CDR3: CASSQEWATYEQYF; DNA: TGTGCCAGCAGCCAAGAATGGGCCACCTACGAGCAGTACTTC
D: TRBD2; J: TRBJ2-7; V: TRBV24-1; size: .; CDR3: CATSDSEAGGGREQYF; DNA: TGTGCCACCAGTGATTCTGAAGCGGGAGGCGGTCGGGAGCAGTACTTC
D: TRBD2; J: TRBJ2-7; V: TRBV9; size: .; CDR3: CASSADTSGRVYEQYF; DNA: TGTGCCAGCAGCGCAGATACAAGCGGGAGGGTTTACGAGCAGTACTTC
D: .; J: TRBJ2-7; V: TRBV27; size: .; CDR3: CASKVSSEYEQYF; DNA: TGTGCCAGCAAAGTTAGCTCGGAATACGAGCAGTACTTC
D: .; J: TRBJ2-1; V: TRBV10-3; size: once; CDR3: CAISEEGDNEQFF; DNA: TGTGCCATCAGTGAGGAAGGGGACAATGAGCAGTTCTTC
D: TRBD1; J: TRBJ1-2; V: TRBV6-5; size: once; CDR3: CASSGQGKIYGYTF; DNA: TGTGCCAGCAGCGGACAGGGGAAAATCTATGGCTACACCTTC